These 27 T cell receptor beta chains were all obtained from the same sample, sequenced in a study of glioma-infiltrating T cells. TCR alpha and beta CDR3 regions were amplified from RNA using iRepertoire nested multiplex PCR. TCRdb analysed the multiplex PCR reads with MiXCR anew, one entry per CDR3 protein. The table records under 200,000 distinct CDR3 sequences, about 40% of them present only once. The sequencing input was glioma tissue, nonneoplastic brain tissue, or PBMCs (not recorded which). The receptors originated from a human donor with low-grade glioma or glioblastoma, undergoing nonglioma brain surgery, or in good health (not recorded which).

This clonotype showed up many times. This chain uses TRBV27 with TRBJ2-1; 7 bases line up with TRBD2. Losses at the gene ends were 8 bases for V and 0 bases for J; bases not matched to a gene: 10. Germline lookup yields CDR1 MNHEY and CDR2 SMNVEV (reference sequence). The CDR3 contains 16 residues. This CDR3 reads CASFLTSRSSYNEQFF. The CDR3 DNA reads TGTGCCAGCTTCCTGACTAGCCGAAGCTCCTACAATGAGCAGTTCTTC.

V usage is TRBV19 and J usage is TRBJ2-1; D is unclear. Germline CDR1 LNHDA, CDR2 SQIVND (reference sequence). The CDR3 contains 12 residues. V was shortened by 6 bases and J by 8 bases, with 11 bases between the two germline ends. In DNA, the CDR3 is TGTGCCAGTAGGAGCCCCGGATATGAGCAGTTCTTC. The encoded protein is CASRSPGYEQFF.

Concerning this clonotype: At one end, the junction sequence differs from germline, possibly due to a read error. V is TRBV7-2 and J is TRBJ2-7; TRBD2 matches 7 bases. Germline V gives CDR1 SGHTA, CDR2 FQGNSA. The CDR3 loop spans 14 amino acids. The CDR3, as DNA: TGTGCCAGCAGCTTTTCGGGGGGAGGGGAGGTGCAACACTTC. This gives the protein CASSFSGGGEVQHF.

Comments on this clonotype: Germline and junction disagree at one end, which may indicate a read error. CDR3 residues: CARSSYRIMNTEGFF. DNA for the CDR3: TGTGCCAGGAGTTCCTACAGAATTATGAACACTGAAGGTTTCTTT. The V call is TRBV7-2, the J call TRBJ1-1; no reliable D call. Germline V gene lookup returns CDR1 SGHTA and CDR2 FQGNSA. The CDR3 is 15 residues long.

This clonotype was observed at least ten times. The chain carries TRBV27 and TRBJ1-6; the D gene is possibly TRBD1 (5 bases). The V and J ends lost 4 bases and 0 bases respectively, with 16 bases between them. The CDR3 sequence is 18 residues long. From germline, CDR1 is MNHEY and CDR2 SMNVEV (reference sequence). The CDR3 DNA reads as TGTGCCAGCAGTTCCGGGGCGTCTGGCAGCTCCTATAATTCACCCCTCCACTTT. Amino acids: CASSSGASGSSYNSPLHF.

The chain employs TRBV3-1 and TRBJ1-5; D is undetermined. The CDR3 length is 15 residues. CDR1 LGHDT and CDR2 YNNKEL come from the germline V gene (reference sequence). The V end was cut by 0 bases, the J end by 0 bases, with 6 bases between. This CDR3 reads CASSQDLGSNQPQHF. The CDR3 DNA reads as TGTGCCAGCAGCCAAGATTTGGGTAGCAATCAGCCCCAGCATTTT.

The chain employs TRBV12-3 or TRBV12-4 and TRBJ2-7; TRBD2 is a possible D gene (5 bases). This CDR3 region has 13 residues. The V and J ends lost 5 bases and 7 bases respectively, with 15 bases between them. CDR3 in DNA: TGTGCCAGCAGTGAAATAAATGGCGGGGAGCAGTACTTC. It yields the protein CASSEINGGEQYF.

In this sample, this clonotype turned up many times. The V and J genes are TRBV5-1 and TRBJ2-1, with D unresolved. V was cut by 4 bases and J by 5 bases, with 16 bases left in between. Germline V gives CDR1 SGHRS, CDR2 YFSETQ. The CDR3 covers 15 residues. The CDR3 bases are TGCGCCAGCAGCACTGGTCCCCTCAAGGACAATGAGCAGTTCTTC. It translates to CASSTGPLKDNEQFF. Drawing the rest from reference TRBV5-1 and TRBJ2-1, the complete variable domain is KAGVTQTPRYLIKTRGQQVTLSCSPISGHRSVSWYQQTPGQGLQFLFEYFSETQRNKGNFPGRFSGRQFSNSRSEMNVSTLELGDSALYLCASSTGPLKDNEQFFGPGTRLTVL.

This clonotype was seen a single time. One base away lies a much larger clone, so this may be a sequencing read error. The rearrangement joins TRBV28 to TRBJ1-4; D gene unclear. Looked up from germline, CDR1 is MDHEN and CDR2 is SYDVKM. Trimming cost V 3 bases and J 4 bases, with 15 bases left between them. The CDR3 length is 16 residues. CDR3 loop: CASSFGFICNNEKLFF. The DNA for the CDR3 is TGTGCCAGCAGTTTCGGTTTTATCTGTAATAATGAAAAACTGTTTTTT.

This chain uses TRBV15 with TRBJ2-1; 7 bases align to TRBD1. The CDR3 is 15 residues long. Trimming took 2 bases from V and 3 from J; bases not matched to a gene: 4. From germline, CDR1 is LNHNV and CDR2 YYDKDF (reference sequence). This CDR3 reads CATSRPTGIYNEQFF. Here the CDR3 DNA reads TGTGCCACCAGCAGACCGACAGGGATCTACAATGAGCAGTTCTTC.

The sample holds a few counts of this clonotype. The chain carries TRBV7-2 and TRBJ2-7; 9 nucleotides agree with TRBD2. V was pared by 1 base and J by 7 bases, with 20 bases of the junction left unmatched. The CDR3 totals 19 residues. CDR1 is SGHTA and CDR2 is FQGNSA in the germline V gene. The CDR3 sequence: CASSLGVAGVGWRYNEQYF. The CDR3 bases are TGTGCCAGCAGCTTAGGTGTAGCGGGAGTAGGATGGCGATACAATGAGCAGTACTTC.

On this clonotype: The junction differs from germline at one of its ends, possibly a read error. The chain combines TRBV28 with TRBJ2-7, with D possibly matching TRBD1 (6 bases). This CDR3 comprises 17 residues. CDR1 is MDHEN and CDR2 is SYDVKM in the germline V gene. CDR3 in amino acids: CASSLLLRDTSSYKQYF. The CDR3 nucleotides are TGTGCCAGCAGCTTACTTCTCCGGGACACAAGCTCCTACAAGCAGTACTTC. Full variable domain (outside the CDR3, taken from reference TRBV28 and TRBJ2-7): DVKVTQSSRYLVKRTGEKVFLECVQDMDHENMFWYRQDPGLGLRLIYFSYDVKMKEKGDIPEGYSVSREKKERFSLILESASTNQTSMYLCASSLLLRDTSSYKQYFGPGTRLTVT.

As concerns this clonotype: Just one base apart from a much larger clone, this may be a read error. This rearrangement joins TRBV28 to TRBJ1-6; D is uncertain. The germline V gene encodes CDR1 MDHEN and CDR2 SYDVKM. Trimming took 4 bases from V and 0 from J, leaving 10 bases between them. The CDR3 spans 16 residues. The CDR3 region is CASSSPKGSYNSPLHF. As DNA, the CDR3 is TGTGCCAGCAGTTCACCGAAAGGCTCCTATAATTCACCCCTCCACTTT.

In its sample, this clonotype was seen many times. The CDR3 DNA follows: TGTGCCAGCAGCGGACCGACTAGCGGGAGCTCGTATACGCAGTATTTT. Its translation: CASSGPTSGSSYTQYF. The V call is TRBV7-9, the J call TRBJ2-3; 12 bases agree with TRBD2. CDR1 and CDR2 from the germline V gene are SEHNR and FQNEAQ (reference sequence). V was pared by 5 bases and J by 7 bases, with 10 bases of the junction left unmatched. CDR3 length equals 16 residues.

As to this clonotype: This may come from a read error, since a much larger clone is one base off. This chain uses TRBV20-1 with TRBJ2-1; 7 positions agree with TRBD1. Germline-derived CDR1 and CDR2 are DFQATT and SNEGSKA (reference sequence). The trim removed 2 bases at V and 6 bases at J, leaving 16 bases unmatched. The CDR3 loop spans 17 amino acids. CDR3 loop: CSARWVTGYPDSNEQFF. CDR3 nucleotide sequence: TGCAGTGCTAGATGGGTGACAGGGTATCCCGACAGCAATGAGCAGTTCTTC.

In regard to this clonotype: This likely comes from a read error, as the CDR3 has no conserved phenylalanine or tryptophan at its end. The chain couples TRBV2 to TRBJ2-1; D gene uncertain. V lost 4 bases, J lost 4 bases, and 5 bases lay in between. From germline, CDR1 is SNHLY and CDR2 FYNNEI. The CDR3 consists of 12 residues. CDR3 sequence: CASSGRYNEQFL. The CDR3 coding sequence is TGTGCCAGCAGTGGTAGATACAATGAGCAGTTCCTC.

This clonotype has only a few counts. The rearrangement links TRBV5-1 to TRBJ2-1; a possible D gene is TRBD2 (6 bases). Trimming took 1 base from V and 3 from J, leaving 14 bases between them. This CDR3 has 16 residues. In germline, CDR1 is SGHRS, CDR2 YFSETQ. In DNA form, the CDR3 reads TGCGCCAGCAGCTTGTCGCCTAGCGAGAACTACAATGAGCAGTTCTTC. As protein: CASSLSPSENYNEQFF.

As for this clonotype: Its ends do not fully match the called genes, so a read error is possible. The genes are TRBV7-9 and TRBJ2-2; D gene uncertain. The CDR3 sequence is 15 residues long. Per germline, CDR1 SEHNR and CDR2 FQNEAQ (reference sequence). The CDR3 here is CDSTYKYENTGELFF. DNA for the CDR3: TGTGACAGCACCTATAAATATGAGAACACCGGGGAGCTGTTTTTT.

Worth noting for this clonotype: This CDR3 fails to terminate in the conserved phenylalanine or tryptophan, so it likely reflects a read error. The chain recombines TRBV18 with TRBJ1-3; D is uncertain. V lost 4 bases and J 0 bases, leaving 4 bases between the germline ends. Germline V gene sequence: CDR1 KGHSH, CDR2 LQKENI. CDR3 size: 13 residues. CDR3 region: CASSLGSGNTIYY. DNA of the CDR3: TGTGCCAGCTCACTGGGCTCTGGAAACACCATATATTAT.

This sequence joins TRBV2 and TRBJ2-5; D may be TRBD1 (6 bases). Germline CDR1 and CDR2: SNHLY and FYNNEI. Trimming left V 5 bases short and J 4 bases short, with 20 bases between. This CDR3 region has 16 residues. The CDR3 sequence: CASSPPGRSRGETQYF. The CDR3 DNA reads TGTGCCAGCAGTCCCCCCGGTCGTTCCAGGGGAGAGACCCAGTACTTC. The whole variable domain, remainder taken from reference TRBV2 and TRBJ2-5, is EPEVTQTPSHQVTQMGQEVILRCVPISNHLYFYWYRQILGQKVEFLVSFYNNEISEKSEIFDDQFSVERPDGSNFTLKIRSTKLEDSAMYFCASSPPGRSRGETQYFGPGTRLLVL.

V is TRBV7-9 and J is TRBJ2-1; possible D gene TRBD2, 5 bases. The germline V gene encodes CDR1 SEHNR and CDR2 FQNEAQ (reference sequence). The CDR3 has 15 residues. V dropped 0 bases and J dropped 1 base, with 7 bases sitting between them. The CDR3 loop reads CASSLAGASYNEQFF. The CDR3 bases are TGTGCCAGCAGCTTAGCGGGAGCGTCCTACAATGAGCAGTTCTTC.

With respect to this clonotype: The CDR3 does not close with the conserved phenylalanine or tryptophan, likely indicating a read error. The rearrangement joins TRBV5-1 to TRBJ2-1, with unresolved D. The V gene's germline CDR1 is SGHRS and CDR2 YFSETQ. V was shortened by 3 bases and J by 5 bases, with 12 bases between the two germline ends. The CDR3 sequence is 14 residues long. DNA of the CDR3: TGCGCCAGCAGCTCCACCGGCGGAAACAATGAGCAGTTCCTC. Its protein is CASSSTGGNNEQFL.

This clonotype was found a few times. The chain has TRBV5-1 and TRBJ2-5, with 8 bases lining up with TRBD2. Germline lookup yields CDR1 SGHRS and CDR2 YFSETQ. The CDR3 extends over 15 amino acids. V lost 1 base and J lost 2; bases outside the gene matches: 4. CDR3 sequence: CASSLTGGGQETQYF. CDR3 sequence (DNA): TGCGCCAGCAGCTTGACGGGAGGGGGGCAAGAGACCCAGTACTTC.

Only a few counts were recorded for this clonotype. The rearrangement links TRBV30 to TRBJ2-1; D gene unclear. CDR3 length equals 12 residues. V was trimmed by 3 bases and J by 8 bases, leaving 11 bases between them. Germline loops: CDR1 GTSNPN, CDR2 SVGIG (reference sequence). This CDR3 is CAWRADSHEQFF. The DNA for the CDR3 is TGTGCCTGGAGAGCCGATAGTCATGAGCAGTTCTTC.

V usage is TRBV5-1 and J usage is TRBJ2-1; no clear D. The V gene's germline CDR1 is SGHRS and CDR2 YFSETQ. V lost 0 bases and J lost 7, with 8 bases in between. This CDR3 contains 13 residues. This chain's CDR3 is CASSLEKWNEQFF. The CDR3 bases are TGCGCCAGCAGCTTGGAAAAATGGAATGAGCAGTTCTTC. The variable domain in full, completed from reference TRBV5-1 and TRBJ2-1, reads KAGVTQTPRYLIKTRGQQVTLSCSPISGHRSVSWYQQTPGQGLQFLFEYFSETQRNKGNFPGRFSGRQFSNSRSEMNVSTLELGDSALYLCASSLEKWNEQFFGPGTRLTVL.

For this clonotype: This may stem from a read error, because a much larger clone lies one nucleotide away. The V and J genes are TRBV15 and TRBJ2-1; no clear D. The DNA matches TRBJ2-7 better at its end, which makes the J call doubtful. The CDR3 extends over 12 amino acids. The germline gives CDR1 LNHNV, CDR2 YYDKDF (reference sequence). CDR3 DNA sequence: TGTGCCACCACCGAATTGAACAATGAGCAGTACTTC. The encoded protein is CATTELNNEQYF.

This clonotype was seen repeatedly, ten times or more. The rearrangement uses TRBV27 and TRBJ2-5, with 8 bases matching TRBD2. The CDR3 has 13 amino acids. Unmatched junction bases numbered 6, after V lost 5 bases and J lost 7 bases. The germline gives CDR1 MNHEY, CDR2 SMNVEV (reference sequence). DNA of the CDR3: TGTGCCAGCAGTGTCAGCGGGAGAGGGACCCAGTACTTC. Protein: CASSVSGRGTQYF.